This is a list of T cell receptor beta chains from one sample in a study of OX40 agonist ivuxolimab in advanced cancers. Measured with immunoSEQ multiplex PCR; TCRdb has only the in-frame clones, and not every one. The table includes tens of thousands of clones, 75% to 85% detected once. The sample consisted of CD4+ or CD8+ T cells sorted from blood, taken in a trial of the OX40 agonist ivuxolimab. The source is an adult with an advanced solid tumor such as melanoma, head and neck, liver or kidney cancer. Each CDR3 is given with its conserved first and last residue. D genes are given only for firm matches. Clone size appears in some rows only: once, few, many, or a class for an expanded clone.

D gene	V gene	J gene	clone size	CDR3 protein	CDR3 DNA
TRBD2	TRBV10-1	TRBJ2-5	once	CASSESSSGGEETQYF	TGCGCCAGCAGTGAGAGTTCGAGCGGGGGGGAAGAGACCCAGTACTTC
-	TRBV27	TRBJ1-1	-	CASSLFGQHTEAFF	TGTGCCAGCAGTTTATTTGGACAGCACACTGAAGCTTTCTTT
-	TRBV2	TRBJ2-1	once	CASSRFGGGTYNEQFF	TGTGCCAGCAGTCGATTTGGGGGGGGCACCTACAATGAGCAGTTCTTC
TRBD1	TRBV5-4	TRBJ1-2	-	CASSEPGTVFGGYTF	TGTGCCAGCAGCGAGCCCGGGACAGTTTTCGGTGGCTACACCTTC
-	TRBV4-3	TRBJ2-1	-	CASSPDSTYNEQFF	TGCGCCAGCAGCCCCGACAGTACCTACAATGAGCAGTTCTTC
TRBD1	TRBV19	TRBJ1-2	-	CASSIRGGQGYGYTF	TGTGCCAGTAGTATCCGAGGGGGACAGGGCTATGGCTACACCTTC
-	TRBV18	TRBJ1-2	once	CASSPSVENYGYTF	TGTGCCAGCTCACCATCGGTAGAGAACTATGGCTACACCTTC
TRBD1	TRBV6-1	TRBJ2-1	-	CAGSPGQGVYNEQFF	TGTGCCGGGAGCCCGGGACAGGGGGTCTACAATGAGCAGTTCTTC
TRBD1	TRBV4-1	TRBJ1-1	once	CASSQPTGKNTEAFF	TGCGCCAGCAGCCAACCGACAGGGAAGAACACTGAAGCTTTCTTT
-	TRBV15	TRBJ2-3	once	CATSRAQGRDTQYF	TGTGCCACCAGCAGAGCACAGGGACGAGATACGCAGTATTTT
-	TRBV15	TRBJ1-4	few	CATSRDRGASAHEKLFF	TGTGCCACCAGCAGAGATCGTGGGGCCTCAGCTCATGAAAAACTGTTTTTT
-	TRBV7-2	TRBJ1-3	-	CASSLSPPPGNTIYF	TGTGCCAGCAGCTTAAGCCCTCCTCCTGGAAACACCATATATTTT
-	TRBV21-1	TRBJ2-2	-	CASSKALGGSDNTGELFF	TGTGCCAGCAGCAAAGCGCTTGGCGGGAGTGATAACACCGGGGAGCTGTTTTTT
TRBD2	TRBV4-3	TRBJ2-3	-	CASSQLTTSGSTDTQYF	TGCGCCAGCAGCCAGCTAACGACTAGCGGTAGCACAGATACGCAGTATTTT
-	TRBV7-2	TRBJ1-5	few	CASSLGPNQPQHF	TGTGCCAGCAGCTTAGGACCAAATCAGCCCCAGCATTTT
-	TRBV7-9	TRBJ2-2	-	CASSFGRPSTGELFF	TGTGCCAGCAGCTTTGGCAGACCCAGTACCGGGGAGCTGTTTTTT
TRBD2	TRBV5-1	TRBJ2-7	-	CASSLAPTSGAYEQYF	TGCGCCAGCAGCTTGGCCCCGACTAGCGGGGCCTACGAGCAGTACTTC
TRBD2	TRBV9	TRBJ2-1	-	CASSPLGLAGYNEQFF	TGTGCCAGCAGCCCGTTGGGACTAGCGGGTTACAATGAGCAGTTCTTC
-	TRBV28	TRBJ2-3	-	CASSGSDAKGNTQYF	TGTGCCAGCAGTGGGTCGGATGCTAAGGGAAATACGCAGTATTTT
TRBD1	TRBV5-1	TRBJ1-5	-	CASSDGQESNQPQHF	TGCGCCAGCAGCGATGGACAGGAAAGCAATCAGCCCCAGCATTTT
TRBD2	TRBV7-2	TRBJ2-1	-	CASSLGRSQREYYNEQFF	TGTGCCAGCAGCTTAGGAAGGTCCCAGCGGGAGTATTATAATGAGCAGTTCTTC
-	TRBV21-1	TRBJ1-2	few	CASSKLGFPGSMPYGYTF	TGTGCCAGCAGCAAATTAGGGTTCCCGGGGTCGATGCCTTATGGCTACACCTTC
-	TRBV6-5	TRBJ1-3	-	CASSYSNRRSGNTIYF	TGTGCCAGCAGTTACTCGAACAGGCGCTCTGGAAACACCATATATTTT
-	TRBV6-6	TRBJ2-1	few	CASSGSGAYNEQFF	TGTGCCAGCAGTGGCAGCGGCGCCTACAATGAGCAGTTCTTC
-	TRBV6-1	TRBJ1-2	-	CASSETGVAHGYTF	TGTGCCAGCAGTGAAACCGGGGTGGCCCATGGCTACACCTTC
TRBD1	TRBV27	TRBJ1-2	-	CASSLEPGTGGRYGYTF	TGTGCCAGCAGTTTGGAGCCCGGGACAGGGGGCCGCTATGGCTACACCTTC
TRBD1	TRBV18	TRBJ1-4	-	CASTGQGNEKLFF	TGTGCCAGCACGGGACAGGGTAACGAAAAACTGTTTTTT
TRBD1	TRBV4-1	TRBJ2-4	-	CASSLGTVNIQYF	TGCGCCAGCAGCCTCGGGACAGTAAACATTCAGTACTTC
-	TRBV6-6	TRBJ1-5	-	CASSYSSDSNQPQHF	TGTGCCAGCAGTTACTCGTCCGATAGCAATCAGCCCCAGCATTTT
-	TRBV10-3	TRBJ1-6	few	CAISERGRWDSPLHF	TGTGCCATCAGTGAGCGGGGGAGGTGGGATTCACCCCTCCACTTT
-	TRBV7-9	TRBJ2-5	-	CASTVEETQYF	TGTGCCAGCACCGTTGAAGAGACCCAGTACTTC
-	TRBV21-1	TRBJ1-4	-	CAINRGIINEKLFF	TGTGCCATAAACCGGGGGATCATTAATGAAAAACTGTTTTTT
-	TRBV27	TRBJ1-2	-	CASSLYRTSYGYTF	TGTGCCAGCAGTTTGTACAGAACAAGCTATGGCTACACCTTC
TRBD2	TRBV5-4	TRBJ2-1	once	CASSFSAGDNEQFF	TGTGCCAGCAGCTTTTCAGCGGGGGACAATGAGCAGTTCTTC
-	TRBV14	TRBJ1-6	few	CASSQDRPSGSPLHF	TGTGCCAGCAGCCAAGACAGACCCTCTGGTTCACCCCTCCACTTT
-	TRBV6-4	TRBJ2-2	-	CASSAANTGELFF	TGTGCCAGCAGTGCAGCGAACACCGGGGAGCTGTTTTTT
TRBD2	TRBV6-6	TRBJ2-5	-	CASSPYGTSAGETQYF	TGTGCCAGCAGCCCTTATGGGACTAGCGCCGGGGAGACCCAGTACTTC